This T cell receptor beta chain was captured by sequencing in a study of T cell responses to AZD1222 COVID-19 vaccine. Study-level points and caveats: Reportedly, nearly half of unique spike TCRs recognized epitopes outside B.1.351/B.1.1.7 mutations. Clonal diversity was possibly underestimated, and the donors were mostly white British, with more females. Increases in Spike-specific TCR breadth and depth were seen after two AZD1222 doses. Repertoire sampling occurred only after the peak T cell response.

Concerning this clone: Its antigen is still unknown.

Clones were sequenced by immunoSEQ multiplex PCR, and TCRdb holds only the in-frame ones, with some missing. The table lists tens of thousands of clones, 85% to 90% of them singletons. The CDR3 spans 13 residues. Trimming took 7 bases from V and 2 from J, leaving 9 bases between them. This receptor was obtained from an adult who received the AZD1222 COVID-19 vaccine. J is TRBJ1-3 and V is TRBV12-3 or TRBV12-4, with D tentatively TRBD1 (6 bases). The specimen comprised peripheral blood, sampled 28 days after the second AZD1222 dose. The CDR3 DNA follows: TGTGCCAGCAATAGACAGGCTGGAAACACCATATATTTT. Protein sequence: CASNRQAGNTIYF.